This T cell receptor (beta chain) was documented in a study of tissue T cells after allogeneic stem cell transplantation. Time point of the sample: mouse harvest day 14 after allogeneic transplant. The graft held 10^6 splenic CD5+ T cells and 10^7 T-cell-depleted bone marrow cells. TCRdb's copy holds only in-frame clones and misses some; the assay was immunoSEQ multiplex PCR. The repertoire holds over 4,500 clones, with roughly 45% as singletons. The CDR3 spans 15 residues. CDR1 and CDR2 (germline): FNHDT, SITEND (reference sequence). Notes on this clone: The junction shows a germline mismatch at one end, possibly a read error. The gene names here belong to mouse. The read terminates 1 residue ahead of where the CDR3 ends, so the germline J gene completes it.

The TCR sequence derives from a female BALB/c mouse given C57BL/6 T cells with graft-versus-host disease after an allogeneic hematopoietic cell transplant. Sequences were obtained from gut tissue. The V and J genes are TRBV19 and TRBJ2-1; 9 bases match TRBD1. The DNA read from the CDR3 is TGTCCCAGCCGTATTCGGGACAGGGACTCTGCTGAGCAGTTC. Translating it yields CPSRIRDRDSAEQF. The full CDR3 is CPSRIRDRDSAEQFF.